This T cell receptor beta chain was recovered during a study of identical twins. TCRdb fed the 5' RACE reads into MiXCR, producing one record per CDR3 protein. This sample has about 500,000 distinct CDR3 sequences; roughly an eighth occur once, and the top ten carry more than 0.8%. The junction had 9 bases not matched to a gene; V was cut back by 5 bases and J by 11 bases. Germline V gene data show CDR1 as SGHVS and CDR2 as FQNEAQ. The CDR3 contains 15 residues. The same specimen was also included in a second study, on yellow fever vaccine responses in identical twins.

The clonotype originates from a young woman in good health. The specimen was CD4+ T cells sorted from blood. This chain connects TRBV7-8 to TRBJ2-3, with 14 bases that match TRBD2. The CDR3 nucleotides are TGTGCCAGCAGCCCCCCCGGGACTAGCGGGGGCCTGCAGTATTTT. Residues: CASSPPGTSGGLQYF.